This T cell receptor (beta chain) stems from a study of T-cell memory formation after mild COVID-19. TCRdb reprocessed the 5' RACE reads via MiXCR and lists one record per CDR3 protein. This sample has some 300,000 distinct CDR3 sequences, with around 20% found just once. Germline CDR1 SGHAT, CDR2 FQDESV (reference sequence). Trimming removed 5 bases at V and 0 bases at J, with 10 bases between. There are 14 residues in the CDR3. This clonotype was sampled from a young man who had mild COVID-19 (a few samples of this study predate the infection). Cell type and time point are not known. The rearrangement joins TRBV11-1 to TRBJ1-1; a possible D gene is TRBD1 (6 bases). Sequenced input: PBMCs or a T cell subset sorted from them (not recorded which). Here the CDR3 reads CASSDRTLNTEAFF. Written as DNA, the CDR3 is TGTGCCAGCAGCGACAGGACCTTGAACACTGAAGCTTTCTTT.